This passage covers 14 T cell receptor beta chains from one sample sequenced in a study of T-cell reconstitution after alpha-beta-depleted transplantation in children. Unique molecular identifiers were built into the TCRbeta library. TCRdb reprocessed the PCR reads with MiXCR, giving one entry per CDR3 protein. The repertoire consists of roughly 490,000 distinct CDR3 sequences, with approximately 10% occurring once and the leading ten covering 12% to 15%. The sequencing here drew on PBMCs, mostly from graft donor cells, taken 180 days after TCRalphabeta/CD19-depleted stem cell transplant. These receptors all come from a female patient aged 2 to 10 who had a stem cell transplant for aplastic anemia, so the T cells may come from the graft donor.

The chain recombines TRBV7-2 with TRBJ1-6; possibly TRBD1 for D (6 bases). The germline V and J ends were trimmed by 0 bases and 7 bases, with 10 bases remaining between them. The CDR3 extends over 15 amino acids. Germline V gene sequence: CDR1 SGHTA, CDR2 FQGNSA. For the CDR3, the DNA is TGTGCCAGCAGCTTAGCGATACAGGGAAATTCACCCCTCCACTTT. It is translated as CASSLAIQGNSPLHF.

This clonotype was detected a few times. The chain has TRBV7-9 and TRBJ2-7, with D possibly being TRBD1 or TRBD2 (5 bases each). Germline V CDR1 and CDR2: SEHNR, FQNEAQ (reference sequence). V lost 5 bases, J lost 0 bases, and 14 bases lay in between. The length of the CDR3 is 15 residues. The CDR3 here is CASSTLAGSSYEQYV. For the CDR3, the DNA is TGTGCCAGCAGCACACTGGCAGGGAGCTCCTACGAGCAGTACGTC.

This CDR3 is CASSQVQGGLNTEAFF. The CDR3 DNA follows: TGTGCCAGCAGCCAAGTACAGGGGGGCCTGAACACTGAAGCTTTCTTT. The V and J genes are TRBV3-1 and TRBJ1-1, with 8 bases fitting TRBD1. J lost 0 bases, V lost 1 base, and 4 bases had no gene match. This CDR3 is built from 16 residues. Germline assignment: CDR1 LGHDT and CDR2 YNNKEL (reference sequence).

This clonotype has a count of ten or more. The chain links TRBV29-1 to TRBJ1-5, with a weak D call TRBD1 (5 bases). Trimming cost V 4 bases and J 2 bases, with 12 bases left between them. Germline V gene sequence: CDR1 SQVTM, CDR2 ANQGSEA. The CDR3 runs 14 residues. CDR3 DNA sequence: TGCAGCGTTGTGTTGGGCAGGGGCAATCAGCCCCAGCATTTT. Protein sequence: CSVVLGRGNQPQHF.

The sample holds a few counts of this clonotype. The junction departs from the called germline gene at one end, perhaps through a read error. The gene calls are TRBV5-1 and TRBJ2-4, with a weak D call TRBD2 (6 bases). CDR3 length equals 13 residues. The V gene's germline CDR1 is SGHRS and CDR2 YFSETQ. CDR3 sequence (DNA): TGCGCCAGCAGCTTGGACAGGCGTCACGGCGGAGGGTTC. This translates into CASSLDRRHGGGF.

This clonotype came up many times. The CDR3 here is CASSPGTGTDTQYF. The CDR3 nucleotides read TGTGCCAGCTCACCCGGGACCGGCACAGATACGCAGTATTTT. This rearrangement joins TRBV7-2 to TRBJ2-3; D tentatively fits TRBD1 or TRBD2 (5 bases each). Germline CDR1 reads SGHTA; CDR2 reads FQGNSA. The germline V and J ends were trimmed by 8 bases and 1 base, with 13 bases remaining between them. This CDR3 has 14 residues.

V usage is TRBV20-1 and J usage is TRBJ2-7; 12 bases map to TRBD2. This CDR3 contains 15 residues. Germline trimming cut 1 base from V and 6 bases from J; bases unmatched to any gene: 7. CDR1 and CDR2 from the germline V gene are DFQATT and SNEGSKA (reference sequence). The DNA of the CDR3 is TGCAGTGCTAGAGGACTAGCGGGAGTCGTTCTCGAGCAGTACTTC. Encoded protein: CSARGLAGVVLEQYF.

This clonotype was found a few times. The chain combines TRBV3-1 with TRBJ2-5, with no clear D. The length of the CDR3 is 12 residues. Trimming pared 3 bases from V and 4 bases from J, leaving 6 bases between. The V gene's germline CDR1 is LGHDT and CDR2 YNNKEL (reference sequence). The CDR3 here is CASSQGSETQYF. For the CDR3, the DNA is TGTGCCAGCAGCCAGGGTTCAGAGACCCAGTACTTC.

In this sample, this clonotype turned up a few times. The chain employs TRBV7-3 and TRBJ2-1; D is perhaps TRBD1 (6 bases). The germline CDR1 and CDR2 sequences are SGHTA and FQGTGA. This CDR3 region has 16 residues. Trimming took 4 bases from V and 8 from J, leaving 21 bases between them. CDR3: CASSSPPGVGVHEQFF. The CDR3 DNA sequence: TGTGCCAGCAGCTCCCCCCCAGGGGTCGGTGTGCATGAGCAGTTCTTC.

This chain links TRBV29-1 with TRBJ1-1; 8 positions agree with TRBD1. CDR3 size: 12 residues. CDR1 SQVTM and CDR2 ANQGSEA come from the germline V gene. V was clipped by 5 bases and J by 6 bases; unmatched bases: 5. Here the CDR3 reads CSVLDRGAEAFF. The CDR3 nucleotides are TGCAGCGTTCTAGACAGGGGCGCTGAAGCTTTCTTT. The full variable domain, its missing parts supplied by reference TRBV29-1 and TRBJ1-1, is SAVISQKPSRDICQRGTSLTIQCQVDSQVTMMFWYRQQPGQSLTLIATANQGSEATYESGFVIDKFPISRPNLTFSTLTVSNMSPEDSSIYLCSVLDRGAEAFFGQGTRLTVV.

This clonotype was seen only a few times. This chain connects TRBV6-6 to TRBJ1-5; no definite D call. The V end was cut by 5 bases, the J end by 3 bases, with 8 bases between. The CDR3 length is 13 residues. The V gene's germline CDR1 is MNHNY and CDR2 SVGAGI (reference sequence). The CDR3 loop is CASSIGPNQPQHF. As DNA, the CDR3 is TGTGCCAGCAGTATAGGGCCCAATCAGCCCCAGCATTTT.

This rearrangement joins TRBV14 to TRBJ2-1; the D is unclear. The CDR3 has 16 residues. The V gene's germline CDR1 is SGHDN and CDR2 FVKESK. Trimming stripped 5 bases from V and 6 bases from J, with 20 bases between. CDR3 amino acids: CASSSTRAKSANEQFF. The DNA for the CDR3 is TGTGCCAGCAGCAGTACCCGGGCTAAGTCGGCCAATGAGCAGTTCTTC.

The sample holds a few counts of this clonotype. J is TRBJ2-7 and V is TRBV10-3, with TRBD1 identical over 7 bases. Per the germline V gene, CDR1 is ENHRY and CDR2 is SYGVKD. There are 15 residues in the CDR3. Trimming at V came to 3 bases and at J to 8 bases, leaving 13 bases not matched to a gene. The CDR3 loop is CAISDPAPTGFKQYF. The CDR3 coding sequence is TGTGCCATCAGTGACCCCGCACCGACAGGGTTCAAGCAGTACTTC.

This clonotype was counted only a few times. The rearrangement joins TRBV6-1 to TRBJ2-3; 7 bases align to TRBD2. After removal of 6 bases from V and 5 bases from J, the junction contained 8 bases not matched to a gene. This CDR3 contains 14 residues. Germline assignment: CDR1 MNHNS and CDR2 SASEGT. CDR3 DNA: TGTGCCAGCAGGCATAGCGGGCGGGGAGATACGCAGTATTTT. Its protein product is CASRHSGRGDTQYF.